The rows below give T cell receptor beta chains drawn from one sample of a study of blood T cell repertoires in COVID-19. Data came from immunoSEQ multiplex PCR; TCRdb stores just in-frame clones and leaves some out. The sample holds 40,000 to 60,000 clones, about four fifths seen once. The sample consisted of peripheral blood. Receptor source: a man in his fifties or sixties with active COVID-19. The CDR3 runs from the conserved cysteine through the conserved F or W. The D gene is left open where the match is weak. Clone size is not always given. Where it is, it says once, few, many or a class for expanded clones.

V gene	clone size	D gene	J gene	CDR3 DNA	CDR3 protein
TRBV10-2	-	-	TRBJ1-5	TGCGCCAGCAGAGGCGGAACCGGGGATTGGGGGCCCCAGCATTTT	CASRGGTGDWGPQHF
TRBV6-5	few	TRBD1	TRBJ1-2	TGTGCCAGCAGCGCGAGACAGGGCTTCGGGGGCTACACCTTC	CASSARQGFGGYTF
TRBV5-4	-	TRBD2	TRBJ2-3	TGTGCCAGCAGCCCTGGGAGCGGGGGGGGCCGAGGAGATACGCAGTATTTT	CASSPGSGGGRGDTQYF
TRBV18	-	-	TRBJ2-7	TGTGCCAGCTCACCATTCGGGGTTCCTGCCGAGCAGTACTTC	CASSPFGVPAEQYF
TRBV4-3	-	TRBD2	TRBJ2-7	TGCGCCAGCAGCCAAGAAACGGGACTAGCCTACGAGCAGTACTTC	CASSQETGLAYEQYF
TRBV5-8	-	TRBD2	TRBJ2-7	TGTGCCAGCAGCTTGGTCGGCGGGGGGAGCTACGAGCAGTACTTC	CASSLVGGGSYEQYF
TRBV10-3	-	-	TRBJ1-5	TGTGCCATCAGTTCCGACAGGATAAATCAGCCCCAGCATTTT	CAISSDRINQPQHF
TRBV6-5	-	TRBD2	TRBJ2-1	TGTGCCAGCAACCGGGGGGTCGGTTACAATGAGCAGTTCTTC	CASNRGVGYNEQFF
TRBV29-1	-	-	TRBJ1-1	TGCAGTTCCGGGAACACTGAAGCTTTCTTT	CSSGNTEAFF
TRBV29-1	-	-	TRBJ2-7	TGCAGCGTTGTTAGTCCGAACTACGAGCAGTACTTC	CSVVSPNYEQYF
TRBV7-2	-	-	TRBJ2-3	TGTGCCAGCAGCTTTCAGGGCAATACGCAGTATTTT	CASSFQGNTQYF
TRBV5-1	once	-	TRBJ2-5	TGCGCCAGCATGAAGGGAGCACAAGAGACCCAGTACTTC	CASMKGAQETQYF
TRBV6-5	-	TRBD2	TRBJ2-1	TGTGCCAGCAGCCCCCTAGCGGGGTCCTACAATGAGCAGTTCTTC	CASSPLAGSYNEQFF
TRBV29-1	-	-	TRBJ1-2	TGCAGCGTTGAACTTAACTATGGCTACACCTTC	CSVELNYGYTF
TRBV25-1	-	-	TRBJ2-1	TGTGCCAGCAGCCGAGGGGGGGCGGCCTCCTACAATGAGCAGTTCTTC	CASSRGGAASYNEQFF
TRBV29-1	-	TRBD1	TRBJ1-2	TGCAGCGGCACGGGACAGGGGGGCTATGGCTACACCTTC	CSGTGQGGYGYTF
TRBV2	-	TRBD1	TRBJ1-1	TGTGCCAGCAGTGAGATTTCAGGGGGCACTGAAGCTTTCTTT	CASSEISGGTEAFF
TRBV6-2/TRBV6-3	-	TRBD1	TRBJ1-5	TGTGCCAGCAGTTACACGGCAGGGGGAAGTAGCAATCAGCCCCAGCATTTT	CASSYTAGGSSNQPQHF
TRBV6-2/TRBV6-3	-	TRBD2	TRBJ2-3	TGTGCCAGCAGTTTCATAGCGGGGGGAGATACGCAGTATTTT	CASSFIAGGDTQYF
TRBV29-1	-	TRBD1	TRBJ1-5	TGCAGCGTGGGGACAGGGGGGGGCAATCAGCCCCAGCATTTT	CSVGTGGGNQPQHF
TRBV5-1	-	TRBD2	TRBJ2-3	TGCGCCAGCAGCTTGTCGGCTAGCGGGGGTGGCACAGATACGCAGTATTTT	CASSLSASGGGTDTQYF
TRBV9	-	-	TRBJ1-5	TGTGCCAGCAGCACAGGTGCGAATCAGCCCCAGCATTTT	CASSTGANQPQHF
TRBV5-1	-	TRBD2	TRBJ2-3	TGCGCCAGCAGCGAGGCCGTCGGACTAGCGACTAGAACAGACTTT	CASSEAVGLATRTDF
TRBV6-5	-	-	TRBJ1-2	TGTGCCAGCACCCACGGGATGGGGAACTATGGCTACACCTTC	CASTHGMGNYGYTF
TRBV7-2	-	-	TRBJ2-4	TGTGCCAGCAGCTTAGTGGGCAGGGGAGCCAAAAACATTCAGTACTTC	CASSLVGRGAKNIQYF
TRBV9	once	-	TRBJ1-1	TGTGCCAGCAGCCCCCGGGGGGTCCCTGAAGCTTTCTTT	CASSPRGVPEAFF